This T cell receptor beta chain was identified in a study of blood T cell repertoires in COVID-19. Looking at the study overall: The origin of the acute and convalescent COVID-19 samples was the United States, Italy and Spain. T cells, B-cell-depleted T cells, or PBMCs supplied cDNA or gDNA.

In the original workflow: By means of reference gene primer amplification, nucleated cell counts were estimated. Libraries were prepared by immunoSEQ multiplex PCR; TCRdb keeps only in-frame clonotypes and omits some of them. V and J calls and clone size are those listed in that table; D and trimming were worked out from the DNA. The table records more than 45,000 clones, roughly nine tenths of them present only once. Input material: peripheral blood. The source is a man aged 70-80 years with acute or convalescent COVID-19.

CDR3 region: CASSPTGTVDTQYF. CDR3 DNA: TGTGCCAGCAGCCCGACCGGGACTGTAGATACGCAGTATTTT. The J gene is TRBJ2-3, the V gene TRBV7-9, with D possibly being TRBD2 (6 bases). This CDR3 contains 14 residues. With 5 bases removed from V and 5 bases from J, the gap between germline ends came to 14 bases. Germline values: CDR1 SEHNR, CDR2 FQNEAQ (reference sequence).